The entry below describes one TCR beta chain. What this receptor recognizes is not known. Qualities for individual bases were not recorded, and no much larger clone is one base off. The germline V gene encodes CDR1 SGHRS and CDR2 YFSETQ. The CDR3 holds 15 amino acids from the cysteine to the phenylalanine. Just CDR3 DNA is preserved here, 45 bases in frame from base 1. Compared with germline, V lacks 4 bases and J lacks 6 bases; bases without a gene match: 10. These data come from a study of PD-1 blockade in classical Hodgkin lymphoma (dated by TCRdb to 2020 to 2021). Background for the entire study: Nivolumab dosing was 3 mg/kg intravenously every 2 weeks, continuing until either disease progression or unacceptable toxicity. To define a peripheral blood immune signature of response to PD-1 blockade in classical Hodgkin lymphoma, the study combined TCR beta sequencing with CyTOF. Overall study outcomes, separate from this receptor: Diversity was lower in patients who began nivolumab less than 1 year after ASCT, so these patients were left out of later analyses to avoid confounding by immune reconstitution. By C4D1, a significant rise was seen in CD4+ TCR diversity but not in CD8+ TCR diversity (p=0.0027 vs p=0.16), and the rise was most apparent among complete responders (p=0.02). Newly diagnosed patients were reported to have lower baseline TCR diversity than healthy donors, and relapsed/refractory patients were reported to have lower baseline TCR diversity still. Among trial patients, those achieving complete response had baseline diversity similar to that of newly diagnosed patients, while diversity was significantly lower in partial responders and progressors. The study was limited to a single clinical trial cohort, and causes of repertoire differences, possibly disease activity or prior therapy, remained undefined.

Genomic DNA was isolated using the Qiagen DNeasy kit from unsorted PBMCs as well as from negatively selected CD4+ and CD8+ fractions. Amplification of TCR beta CDR3 regions was done by immunoSEQ multiplex PCR with primers that anneal to V and J segments. A synthetic immune receptor repertoire was used to minimize amplification bias, and remaining bias was computationally removed after sequencing. Processing in the source paper ran as follows. Repertoire diversity was quantified as the Shannon entropy index using custom Python scripts. Unsorted, CD4+ and CD8+ repertoires were analyzed separately, except for combined analyses in which CD4+ and CD8+ sequences were merged in silico. A clone counted as expanded when the clone's frequency after treatment rose at least 2-fold relative to C1D1, and clones undetected at baseline were given a pseudocount of 0.5. Singleton clones were defined as clones with 0 or 1 copy at C1D1, and non-singleton clones were defined as clones with 2 or more copies. Clones expanded in unsorted samples were assigned a CD4+, CD8+ or unknown annotation through matching of protein sequences in sorted samples from the same patient. Wilcoxon tests on paired samples were used to test changes in diversity from C1D1 to C4D1. TCRdb's version of the immuneACCESS table is confined to in-frame rearrangements and falls short of the full clone set. An unresolved V gene accounts for under half of the shortfall where checked; the remainder is of unknown origin. From that table come the V and J calls and clone size; the DNA was used to work out D and trimming. The sample table lists over 15,000 clones, roughly 85% of them with a count of one. The biggest ten clones account for roughly 13% of the sample.

This sample's time point label indicates: cycle 4 day 1 (C4D1), after around six weeks of nivolumab. Every trial patient had relapsed after autologous stem cell transplantation, and cohorts A, B and C differed in prior brentuximab vedotin exposure. The trial cohort was composed of approximately 60 patients with relapsed/refractory classical Hodgkin lymphoma, for whom complete response, partial response or progressive disease was recorded as best overall response. Single-agent nivolumab was administered to trial patients in the multi-cohort phase II CheckMate 205 trial. An independent review committee assessed best overall response by applying the 2007 International Working Group response criteria. Trial PBMCs were collected immediately before nivolumab initiation (C1D1) and during therapy at cycle 2 day 1 and cycle 4 day 1. After peripheral blood was drawn into 8 mL Vacutainer Cell Preparation Tubes, PBMCs were isolated by centrifugation and then cryopreserved.

The input for sequencing was peripheral blood mononuclear cells (PBMCs), taken before the fourth cycle of nivolumab. The chain uses TRBV5-1 and TRBJ1-1, and 9 bases in between align with TRBD1. The TCR comes from a human donor with classical Hodgkin lymphoma. The nucleotide sequence reads as follows: TGCGCCAGCAGCCCAAGATCAGACAGGGGGGCTGAAGCTTTCTTT. This translates into CASSPRSDRGAEAFF.